This is a list of T cell receptor beta chains from one sample in a study of CD8 T cells in ankylosing spondylitis. MiXCR was run by TCRdb on the 5' RACE reads, yielding one entry per CDR3 protein. The sample shows 200,000 to 250,000 distinct CDR3 sequences, around 32% of them seen only once. What was sequenced was blood, either unsorted or a sorted T cell fraction (not recorded which). The source of these receptors is a male donor with ankylosing spondylitis or in good health (not recorded which). CDR3s include the opening cysteine and the closing phenylalanine or tryptophan. The D gene is left open where the match is weak. The size field is filled for only some rows; it gives once, few, many or a size class.

d_call,v_call,clone_size,j_call,cdr3_aa,cdr3_nt
NA,TRBV14,few,TRBJ2-1,CASSHVDPEQFF,TGTGCCAGCAGCCATGTCGACCCGGAGCAGTTCTTC
NA,TRBV4-1,NA,TRBJ2-3,CASSQGGGGFTDTQYF,TGCGCCAGCAGCCAAGGAGGGGGGGGGTTCACAGATACGCAGTATTTT
TRBD1,TRBV29-1,few,TRBJ1-2,CSVEDDRDRALWGYTF,TGCAGCGTTGAAGACGACAGAGACAGGGCTCTGTGGGGCTACACCTTC
TRBD2,TRBV12-3/TRBV12-4,NA,TRBJ2-7,CASSPTSASYEQYF,TGTGCCAGCAGTCCGACTAGCGCCTCCTACGAGCAGTACTTC
TRBD1,TRBV20-1,NA,TRBJ1-3,CSARNSQGENTIYF,TGCAGTGCTAGAAATTCCCAGGGGGAGAACACCATATATTTT
TRBD1,TRBV6-5,few,TRBJ2-1,CASSYSRDRASEFF,TGTGCCAGCAGTTACTCGAGGGACAGGGCGTCGGAGTTCTTC
NA,TRBV20-1,few,TRBJ2-5,CSARGDSELWETQYF,TGCAGTGCTAGAGGAGACAGCGAACTTTGGGAGACCCAGTACTTC
NA,TRBV9,few,TRBJ2-4,CASSAQGGLAKNIQYF,TGTGCCAGCAGCGCACAGGGGGGGTTAGCCAAAAACATTCAGTACTTC
NA,TRBV20-1,few,TRBJ1-2,CSARFMGRDYGYTF,TGCAGTGCTAGGTTCATGGGGAGGGACTATGGCTACACCTTC
TRBD2,TRBV15,NA,TRBJ2-1,CATSRARGSSYNEQFF,TGTGCCACCAGCAGAGCGCGCGGGAGCTCCTACAATGAGCAGTTCTTC
TRBD2,TRBV3-1,NA,TRBJ2-1,CASSLRGDPYNEQFF,TGTGCCAGCAGCCTGCGGGGGGACCCCTACAATGAGCAGTTCTTC
NA,TRBV30,NA,TRBJ2-3,CAWSVTGQVTDTQYF,TGTGCCTGGAGTGTAACGGGACAAGTCACAGATACGCAGTATTTT
NA,TRBV5-5,few,TRBJ2-7,CASSSQGGVEQYF,TGTGCCAGCAGCTCACAAGGGGGGGTCGAGCAGTACTTC
NA,TRBV5-1,few,TRBJ2-7,CASSLGRLLTYEQYF,TGCGCCAGCAGCTTGGGACGCCTACTCACCTACGAGCAGTACTTC
NA,TRBV11-2,few,TRBJ1-6,CASSLALGVSPLHF,TGTGCCAGCAGCTTAGCATTGGGAGTCTCACCCCTCCACTTT
NA,TRBV29-1,NA,TRBJ2-5,CSVVGLETQYF,TGCAGCGTTGTTGGACTGGAGACCCAGTACTTC
TRBD1,TRBV7-2,NA,TRBJ2-2,CASSKQGAANTGELFF,TGTGCCAGCAGCAAACAGGGGGCCGCGAACACCGGGGAGCTGTTTTTT
NA,TRBV20-1,few,TRBJ2-3,CSVVSGSTDTQYF,TGCAGTGTCGTGTCGGGGAGCACAGATACGCAGTATTTT
TRBD1,TRBV5-1,NA,TRBJ2-7,CASSLWTGTYEQYF,TGCGCCAGCAGCTTGTGGACAGGTACCTACGAGCAGTACTTC